These T cell receptor beta chains were read from a single sample in a study of metastatic and nonmetastatic thyroid tumors. TCRdb reanalyzed the PCR reads via MiXCR. The sample includes approximately 17,000 clones, approximately 30% of them seen just once. The sequencing input was tumor tissue. The receptors here all came from a female donor with papillary thyroid cancer or a benign thyroid nodule (not recorded which). Some clones in this sample may be carry-over from other donors' samples. Each CDR3 is given with its conserved first and last residue. The order of the fields is D gene, clone size, J gene, V gene, CDR3 DNA, CDR3 protein. D genes are given only for firm matches. For some rows the clone size is stated as once, few or many, or as a class when expanded; others skip it.

NA few TRBJ2-5 TRBV28 TGTGCCAGCAGTTCCGGTCCGAGGACCCAGTACTTC CASSSGPRTQYF
NA medium-sized TRBJ1-3 TRBV19 TGTGCCACCTCGTATGATGGAAACACCATATATTTT CATSYDGNTIYF
NA NA TRBJ2-3 TRBV11-3 TGTGCCAGCAGCTTAGAAGCGGATTACATATATACGCAGTATTTT CASSLEADYIYTQYF
NA few TRBJ1-4 TRBV28 TGTGCCAGCAGTTTAGGGTACCCGGTTTTGGAAAAACTGTATTTT CASSLGYPVLEKLYF
NA few TRBJ1-4 TRBV6-1 TGTGCCAGCAGTGAAGGACAGGAAGATGAAAAACTGTTTTTT CASSEGQEDEKLFF
TRBD1 NA TRBJ1-1 TRBV6-1 TGTGCCAGCAGAGACCAGGGGGAGGAGGGGGTGAACACTGAAGCTTTCTTT CASRDQGEEGVNTEAFF
NA medium-sized TRBJ2-7 TRBV2 TGTGCCAGTTCTCAGGGGAGGGGGCAGTACTTC CASSQGRGQYF
NA NA TRBJ1-2 TRBV9 TGTGCCAGCAGCTCCCAGATGGGGGTTTATGGCTACACCTTC CASSSQMGVYGYTF
TRBD2 NA TRBJ2-7 TRBV5-1 TGCGCCACCCGGGCCGAAGCGGGAGGCTCCTACGAGCAGTACTTC CATRAEAGGSYEQYF
NA NA TRBJ2-7 TRBV7-2 TGTGCCAGCAGCTTCGAGGGGTACGACTACGAGCAGTACTTC CASSFEGYDYEQYF
NA many TRBJ2-1 TRBV11-2 TGTGCCAGCAGCTTCAGCTTGTACAATGAGCAGTTCTTC CASSFSLYNEQFF
NA few TRBJ2-7 TRBV10-2 TGCGCCAGCAGTTTGGACATCTACTACGAGCAGTACTTC CASSLDIYYEQYF
NA many TRBJ1-4 TRBV7-9 TGTGCCAGCAGTTGGTCGGGACATAATGAAAAACTGTTTTTT CASSWSGHNEKLFF
TRBD1 NA TRBJ1-4 TRBV7-9 TGTGCCAGCAGCCCGGGACAGGGCCCTGAAAAACTGTTTTTT CASSPGQGPEKLFF
NA NA TRBJ1-1 TRBV25-1 TGTGCCAGCACCAGGAACACTGAAGCTTTCTTT CASTRNTEAFF
NA NA TRBJ2-6 TRBV11-2 TGTGCCAGCAGCCGCGGACAATCCTCTGGGGCCAACGTCCTGACTTTC CASSRGQSSGANVLTF